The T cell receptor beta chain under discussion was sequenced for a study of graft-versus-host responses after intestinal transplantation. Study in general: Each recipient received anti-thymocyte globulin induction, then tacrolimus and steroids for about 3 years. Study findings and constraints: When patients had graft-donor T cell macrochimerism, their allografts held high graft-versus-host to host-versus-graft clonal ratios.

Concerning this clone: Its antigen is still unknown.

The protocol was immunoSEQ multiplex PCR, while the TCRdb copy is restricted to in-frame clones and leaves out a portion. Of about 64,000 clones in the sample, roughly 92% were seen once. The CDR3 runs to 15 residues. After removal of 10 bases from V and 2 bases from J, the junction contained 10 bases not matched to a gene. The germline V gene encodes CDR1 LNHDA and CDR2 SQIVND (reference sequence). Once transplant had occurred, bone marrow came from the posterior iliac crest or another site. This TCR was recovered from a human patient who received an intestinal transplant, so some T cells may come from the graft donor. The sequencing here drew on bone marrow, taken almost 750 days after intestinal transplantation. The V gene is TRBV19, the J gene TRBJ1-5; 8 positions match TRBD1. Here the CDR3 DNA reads TGTGCCAATCCGAAATACAGGGGGTGCAATCAGCCCCAGCATTTT. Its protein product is CANPKYRGCNQPQHF. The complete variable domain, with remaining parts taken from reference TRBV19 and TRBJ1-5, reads DGGITQSPKYLFRKEGQNVTLSCEQNLNHDAMYWYRQDPGQGLRLIYYSQIVNDFQKGDIAEGYSVSREKKESFPLTVTSAQKNPTAFYLCANPKYRGCNQPQHFGDGTRLSIL.